Following are 24 T cell receptor beta chains from one sample sequenced in a study of OX40 agonist ivuxolimab in advanced cancers. TCRdb's table, derived via immunoSEQ multiplex PCR, lists solely in-frame clones and lacks some. This table holds 50,000 or so clones, approximately 90% found once. Sample: CD4+ or CD8+ T cells sorted from blood, taken in a trial of the OX40 agonist ivuxolimab. These receptors all stem from an adult with an advanced solid tumor such as melanoma, head and neck, liver or kidney cancer.

V is TRBV11-2 and J is TRBJ2-1, with 7 bases lining up with TRBD2. The junction had 11 bases not matched to a gene; V was cut back by 5 bases and J by 10 bases. The CDR3 loop spans 14 amino acids. The germline V gene encodes CDR1 SGHAT and CDR2 FQNNGV. This chain's CDR3 is CASSVDRTSNEQFF. In DNA form, the CDR3 reads TGTGCCAGCAGCGTCGATCGGACTAGTAACGAGCAGTTCTTC.

The chain couples TRBV6-5 to TRBJ1-5; no reliable D call. The CDR3 covers 14 residues. Germline lookup yields CDR1 MNHEY and CDR2 SVGAGI. V lost 2 bases and J lost 1, with 6 bases in between. CDR3 amino acids: CASSYAQSNQPQHF. The CDR3 DNA follows: TGTGCCAGCAGTTACGCTCAGAGCAATCAGCCCCAGCATTTT.

The V and J genes are TRBV9 and TRBJ2-7; D unresolved. V was cut by 0 bases and J by 6 bases, with 7 bases left in between. This CDR3 is 12 amino acids long. From germline, CDR1 is SGDLS and CDR2 YYNGEE. As DNA, the CDR3 is TGTGCCAGCAGCGTAGACGATAGCGAGCAGTACTTC. Translated: CASSVDDSEQYF.

This chain connects TRBV7-9 to TRBJ1-1; no reliable D call. Germline V gene sequence: CDR1 SEHNR, CDR2 FQNEAQ (reference sequence). CDR3 size: 10 residues. Trimming shortened V by 3 bases and J by 6 bases, and 2 bases separated the two germline ends. CDR3 nucleotides: TGTGCCAGCAGCTTGGCTGAAGCTTTCTTT. Protein: CASSLAEAFF.

The chain has TRBV5-6 and TRBJ2-7; TRBD1 aligns across 12 bases. Germline lookup yields CDR1 SGHDT and CDR2 YYEEEE. The CDR3 consists of 17 residues. The J segment lost 6 bases and the V segment lost 3 bases, leaving 13 bases of the junction unmatched. The CDR3 spells CASSSDYLGQGAIEQYF. The CDR3 coding sequence is TGTGCCAGCAGCTCCGACTACCTGGGACAGGGGGCTATCGAGCAGTACTTC.

This chain joins TRBV6-5 and TRBJ2-2; D is possibly TRBD2 (5 bases). Germline V lookup: CDR1 MNHEY, CDR2 SVGAGI. V was clipped by 7 bases and J by 4 bases, with 16 bases between them. This CDR3 contains 15 residues. The CDR3: CASIQVGVGTGELFF. Here the CDR3 DNA reads TGTGCCAGCATCCAAGTCGGGGTGGGCACCGGGGAGCTGTTTTTT.

The chain is built from TRBV11-2 and TRBJ2-3, with D unclear. V was trimmed by 6 bases and J by 2 bases, leaving 3 bases between them. This CDR3 has 11 residues. Germline V lookup: CDR1 SGHAT, CDR2 FQNNGV. The CDR3 loop reads CASRLTDTQYF. CDR3 bases: TGTGCCAGCAGGCTCACAGATACGCAGTATTTT. The whole variable domain, filled in from reference TRBV11-2 and TRBJ2-3, reads EAGVAQSPRYKIIEKRQSVAFWCNPISGHATLYWYQQILGQGPKLLIQFQNNGVVDDSQLPKDRFSAERLKGVDSTLKIQPAKLEDSAVYLCASRLTDTQYFGPGTRLTVL.

The chain has TRBV18 and TRBJ1-1; D uncertain. The CDR3 totals 13 residues. CDR1 is KGHSH, CDR2 LQKENI, per germline. Trimming left V 2 bases short and J 2 bases short, with 6 bases between. The CDR3 DNA reads as TGTGCCAGCTCACCAGGGGTCAACACTGAAGCTTTCTTT. As protein: CASSPGVNTEAFF. The variable domain in full, completed from reference TRBV18 and TRBJ1-1, reads NAGVMQNPRHLVRRRGQEARLRCSPMKGHSHVYWYRQLPEEGLKFMVYLQKENIIDESGMPKERFSAEFPKEGPSILRIQQVVRGDSAAYFCASSPGVNTEAFFGQGTRLTVV.

The CDR3: CASSVGGMRTEAFF. CDR3 nucleotide sequence: TGTGCCAGCAGCGTAGGGGGTATGAGGACTGAAGCTTTCTTT. The chain combines TRBV9 with TRBJ1-1, with no clear D. Trimming took 0 bases from V and 5 from J, leaving 11 bases between them. This CDR3 is built from 14 residues. Germline V gives CDR1 SGDLS, CDR2 YYNGEE.

V usage is TRBV6-6 and J usage is TRBJ2-7, with D unclear. CDR3 length equals 13 residues. The ends were cut back, 0 bases at V and 0 bases at J, with 3 bases in the middle. In germline, CDR1 is MNHNY, CDR2 SVGAGI (reference sequence). The CDR3 region has the DNA TGTGCCAGCAGTTACTCCAACTCCTACGAGCAGTACTTC. Protein: CASSYSNSYEQYF.

This clone was observed a single time. The chain has TRBV5-8 and TRBJ1-1; no reliable D call. The CDR3 is 14 residues long. Trimming removed 0 bases from V and 0 bases from J, with 6 bases in between. CDR1 and CDR2 from the germline V gene are SGHTS and YDEGEE. The DNA of the CDR3 is TGTGCCAGCAGCTTGGCTAGGTTGAACACTGAAGCTTTCTTT. It encodes CASSLARLNTEAFF. The whole variable domain, filled in from reference TRBV5-8 and TRBJ1-1, reads EAGVTQSPTHLIKTRGQQATLRCSPISGHTSVYWYQQALGLGLQFLLWYDEGEERNRGNFPPRFSGRQFPNYSSELNVNALELEDSALYLCASSLARLNTEAFFGQGTRLTVV.

This chain joins TRBV19 and TRBJ2-1; D gene unclear. This CDR3 is built from 13 residues. Germline V gene lookup returns CDR1 LNHDA and CDR2 SQIVND (reference sequence). Deletions cut 5 bases from V and 2 bases from J, with 7 bases between. CDR3 protein: CASSSVAYNEQFF. CDR3 DNA: TGTGCCAGTAGTTCGGTGGCCTACAATGAGCAGTTCTTC.

CDR3 coding DNA: TGTGCCAGTAGTATTTTTCGGGGATCCCCCTCGCCCCAGCATTTT. Its translation is CASSIFRGSPSPQHF. The chain couples TRBV19 to TRBJ1-5; D not resolved. The germline V gene encodes CDR1 LNHDA and CDR2 SQIVND (reference sequence). CDR3 size: 15 residues. With 3 bases removed from V and 9 bases from J, the gap between germline ends came to 18 bases.

The V call is TRBV28, the J call TRBJ2-1; D uncertain. The V and J ends lost 3 bases and 3 bases respectively, with 15 bases between them. CDR1 and CDR2 (germline): MDHEN, SYDVKM. This CDR3 is built from 16 residues. This CDR3 is CASSFLPRNDYNEQFF. The CDR3, as DNA: TGTGCCAGCAGTTTTCTGCCTCGCAACGACTACAATGAGCAGTTCTTC.

The J gene is TRBJ1-2, the V gene TRBV28, with D perhaps TRBD1 (5 bases). With 4 bases removed from V and 8 bases from J, the gap between germline ends came to 23 bases. The CDR3 extends over 16 amino acids. Germline assignment: CDR1 MDHEN and CDR2 SYDVKM. CDR3 nucleotide sequence: TGTGCCAGCAGTTCCCCGGCGGAGGACAATTCGAGGGGCTACACCTTC. Its protein is CASSSPAEDNSRGYTF.

The genes are TRBV7-6 and TRBJ2-7, with 8 bases that match TRBD1. CDR1 is SGHVS, CDR2 FNYEAQ, per germline. The V and J ends lost 3 bases and 3 bases, in that order; junction bases with no gene match: 1. The CDR3 totals 13 residues. CDR3 DNA sequence: TGTGCCAGCAGCTTTGGACAGGGCTACGAGCAGTACTTC. This encodes CASSFGQGYEQYF.

V usage is TRBV27 and J usage is TRBJ2-7, with D unresolved. Trimming cost V 6 bases and J 0 bases, with 6 bases left between them. The CDR3 is 12 residues long. CDR1 and CDR2 (germline): MNHEY, SMNVEV (reference sequence). CDR3 bases: TGTGCCAGCAGGGGCGGCTCCTACGAGCAGTACTTC. It is translated as CASRGGSYEQYF.

This rearrangement joins TRBV4-1 to TRBJ2-3, with 10 bases fitting TRBD2. After removal of 3 bases from V and 3 bases from J, the junction contained 6 bases not matched to a gene. CDR1 is MGHRA, CDR2 YSYEKL, per germline. This CDR3 region has 16 residues. The CDR3 DNA reads as TGCGCCAGCAGCCACTTAGCGGGAGGCTTGACAGATACGCAGTATTTT. Protein: CASSHLAGGLTDTQYF.

This clone was seen a handful of times. The rearrangement links TRBV19 to TRBJ1-1; no definite D call. The V and J ends lost 1 base and 0 bases respectively, with 6 bases between them. Germline CDR1 and CDR2: LNHDA and SQIVND (reference sequence). This CDR3 has 14 amino acids. CDR3 nucleotides: TGTGCCAGTAGTATAGGAGCCATGAACACTGAAGCTTTCTTT. Protein: CASSIGAMNTEAFF.

The rearrangement joins TRBV19 to TRBJ2-2, with D perhaps assigned TRBD1 or TRBD2 (5 bases each). The germline V gene has CDR1 LNHDA and CDR2 SQIVND (reference sequence). V lost 5 bases and J lost 2, with 15 bases in between. This CDR3 comprises 16 residues. CDR3 sequence reads: CASSPTGTRNTGELFF. The DNA for the CDR3 is TGTGCCAGTAGTCCAACCGGGACCAGAAACACCGGGGAGCTGTTTTTT. Full variable domain (missing parts from reference TRBV19 and TRBJ2-2): DGGITQSPKYLFRKEGQNVTLSCEQNLNHDAMYWYRQDPGQGLRLIYYSQIVNDFQKGDIAEGYSVSREKKESFPLTVTSAQKNPTAFYLCASSPTGTRNTGELFFGEGSRLTVL.

The rearrangement joins TRBV28 to TRBJ2-7, with D possibly TRBD1 on 5 matching bases. Germline V gene data show CDR1 as MDHEN and CDR2 as SYDVKM. V was clipped by 3 bases and J by 6 bases, with 9 bases between them. The CDR3 loop spans 12 amino acids. The CDR3 DNA is TGTGCCAGCAGTTTTGGTCAGGGCGAGCAGTACTTC. Translation: CASSFGQGEQYF.

The chain is built from TRBV5-1 and TRBJ2-7; possibly TRBD1 or TRBD2 for D (5 bases each). Trimming removed 0 bases at V and 6 bases at J, with 10 bases between. Germline V gene lookup returns CDR1 SGHRS and CDR2 YFSETQ. The CDR3 is made up of 13 amino acids. CDR3 sequence reads: CASSLDGAVEQYF. The CDR3 DNA reads TGCGCCAGCAGCTTGGACGGGGCAGTCGAGCAGTACTTC.

The chain is built from TRBV7-9 and TRBJ2-6; 8 bases are shared with TRBD1. Germline V gene sequence: CDR1 SEHNR, CDR2 FQNEAQ (reference sequence). The CDR3 covers 16 residues. Unmatched junction bases numbered 5, after V lost 7 bases and J lost 0 bases. This CDR3 is CASTTGGFSGANVLTF. Written as DNA, the CDR3 is TGTGCCAGCACTACAGGGGGATTCTCTGGGGCCAACGTCCTGACTTTC.

The rearrangement uses TRBV5-6 and TRBJ1-4, with D possibly matching TRBD1 (5 bases). V gave up 3 bases and J gave up 7 bases, with 22 bases separating them. Germline CDR1 and CDR2: SGHDT and YYEEEE. CDR3 length: 17 amino acids. CDR3 DNA: TGTGCCAGCAGCTCACCAAACTCGGGGGGGGTTGGTGAAAAACTGTTTTTT. This sequence encodes CASSSPNSGGVGEKLFF. Full variable domain (rest looked up from reference TRBV5-6 and TRBJ1-4): DAGVTQSPTHLIKTRGQQVTLRCSPKSGHDTVSWYQQALGQGPQFIFQYYEEEERQRGNFPDRFSGHQFPNYSSELNVNALLLGDSALYLCASSSPNSGGVGEKLFFGSGTQLSVL.